The entry below gives a single TCR beta chain sequence along with its context. Its specificity is not known. The data are from a study of T cell responses to AZD1222 COVID-19 vaccine. Study-wide findings and caveats: Spike-specific TCR breadth and depth rose after two AZD1222 doses.

V gave up 2 bases and J gave up 2 bases; unmatched junction bases: 5. Per the germline V gene, CDR1 is SGHTA and CDR2 is FQGNSA. CDR3 length: 15 residues. Sequenced by immunoSEQ multiplex PCR; TCRdb stores in-frame clones only, minus some. Of roughly 67,000 clones listed, more than 70% are singletons. The source was peripheral blood, collected on day 0 of AZD1222 vaccination. The source is an adult in good health. V usage is TRBV7-2 and J usage is TRBJ2-5, with 7 nucleotides matching TRBD1. CDR3 region: CASSLPDRVQETQYF. The DNA of the CDR3 is TGTGCCAGCAGCTTACCCGACAGGGTACAAGAGACCCAGTACTTC.